A single T cell receptor (beta chain) is shown here with its context. What it binds is unknown. The sort gate was single viable CD3+CD4+CD8-CD45RO+ cells for memory CD4+ T cells. CDR1 is SGHAT, CDR2 FQNNGV, per germline. This CDR3 is built from 13 residues. The V end was cut by 0 bases, the J end by 10 bases, with 12 bases between. This sample is part of a study of memory CD4+ T cells and cytomegalovirus serostatus. Study results and limitations: 67 of 164 known CMV-associated TCRbeta sequences appeared in CD4+ memory. The CMV-associated TCR signature appears largely within the CD4+ memory repertoire.

Clones were sequenced by immunoSEQ multiplex PCR, and TCRdb holds only the in-frame ones, with some missing. This table holds roughly 45,000 clones, around 80% found once. The source is an adult in good health and CMV-seronegative. The material sequenced was memory CD4+ T cells from blood. The chain joins TRBV11-2 to TRBJ1-1; D unresolved. This CDR3 reads CASSLDWANSAFF. The CDR3 bases are TGTGCCAGCAGCTTAGATTGGGCTAACTCAGCTTTCTTT.